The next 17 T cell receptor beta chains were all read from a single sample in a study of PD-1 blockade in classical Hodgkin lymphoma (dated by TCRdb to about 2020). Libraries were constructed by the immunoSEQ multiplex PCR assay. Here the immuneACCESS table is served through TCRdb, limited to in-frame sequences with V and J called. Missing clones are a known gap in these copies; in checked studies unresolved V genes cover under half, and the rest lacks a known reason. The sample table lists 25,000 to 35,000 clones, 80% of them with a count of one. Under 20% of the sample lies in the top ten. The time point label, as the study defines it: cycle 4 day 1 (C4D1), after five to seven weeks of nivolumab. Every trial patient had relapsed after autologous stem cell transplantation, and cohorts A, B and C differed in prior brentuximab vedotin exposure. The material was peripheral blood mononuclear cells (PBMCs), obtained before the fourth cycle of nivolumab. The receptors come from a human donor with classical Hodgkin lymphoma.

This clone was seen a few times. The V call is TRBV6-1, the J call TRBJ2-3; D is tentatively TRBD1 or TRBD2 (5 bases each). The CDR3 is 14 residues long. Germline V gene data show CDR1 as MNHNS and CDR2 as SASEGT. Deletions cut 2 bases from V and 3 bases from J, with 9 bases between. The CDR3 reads CASSESWGTDTQYF. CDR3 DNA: TGTGCCAGCAGTGAAAGTTGGGGGACAGATACGCAGTATTTT.

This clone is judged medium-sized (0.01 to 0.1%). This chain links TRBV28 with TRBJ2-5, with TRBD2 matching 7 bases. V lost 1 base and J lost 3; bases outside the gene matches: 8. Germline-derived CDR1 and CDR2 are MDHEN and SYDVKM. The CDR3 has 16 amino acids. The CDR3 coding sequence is TGTGCCAGCAGTTTATCATGGGGGGGGGAAAAAGAGACCCAGTACTTC. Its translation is CASSLSWGGEKETQYF.

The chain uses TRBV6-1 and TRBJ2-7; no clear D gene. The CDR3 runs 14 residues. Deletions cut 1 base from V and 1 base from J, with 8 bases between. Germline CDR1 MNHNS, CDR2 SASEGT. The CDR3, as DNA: TGTGCCAGCAGTGAAGGACCGGGTTCCTACGAGCAGTACTTC. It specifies CASSEGPGSYEQYF.

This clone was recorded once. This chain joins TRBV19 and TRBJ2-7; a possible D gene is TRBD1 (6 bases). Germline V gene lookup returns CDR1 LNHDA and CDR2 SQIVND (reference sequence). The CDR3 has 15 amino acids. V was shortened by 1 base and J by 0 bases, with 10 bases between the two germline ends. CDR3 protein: CASSIAWDTSYEQYF. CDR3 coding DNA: TGTGCCAGTAGTATAGCCTGGGACACCTCCTACGAGCAGTACTTC.

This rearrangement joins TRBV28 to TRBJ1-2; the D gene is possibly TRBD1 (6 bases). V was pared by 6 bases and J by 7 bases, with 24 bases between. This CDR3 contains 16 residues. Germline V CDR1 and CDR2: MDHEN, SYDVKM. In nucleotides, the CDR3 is TGTGCCAGCAGCAATGGCAGGGGCATTTTTAGAGGTGGCTACACCTTC. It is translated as CASSNGRGIFRGGYTF.

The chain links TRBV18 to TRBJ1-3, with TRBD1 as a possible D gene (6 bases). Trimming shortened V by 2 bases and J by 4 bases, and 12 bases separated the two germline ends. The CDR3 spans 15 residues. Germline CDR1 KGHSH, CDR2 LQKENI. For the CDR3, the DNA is TGTGCCAGCTCACCAACACAGGGAGCCGGAAACACCATATATTTT. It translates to CASSPTQGAGNTIYF.

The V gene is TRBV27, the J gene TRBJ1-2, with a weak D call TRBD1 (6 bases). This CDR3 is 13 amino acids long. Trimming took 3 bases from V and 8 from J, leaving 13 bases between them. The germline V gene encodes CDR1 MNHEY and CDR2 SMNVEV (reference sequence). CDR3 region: CASSFWGADGYTF. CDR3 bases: TGTGCCAGCAGTTTTTGGGGGGCGGACGGCTACACCTTC.

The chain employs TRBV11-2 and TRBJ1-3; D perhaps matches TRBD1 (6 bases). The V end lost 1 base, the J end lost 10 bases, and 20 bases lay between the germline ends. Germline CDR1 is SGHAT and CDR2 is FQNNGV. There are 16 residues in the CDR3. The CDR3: CASSLAAGTLGSTIYF. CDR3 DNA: TGTGCCAGCAGCTTAGCCGCCGGGACACTTGGATCGACCATATATTTT.

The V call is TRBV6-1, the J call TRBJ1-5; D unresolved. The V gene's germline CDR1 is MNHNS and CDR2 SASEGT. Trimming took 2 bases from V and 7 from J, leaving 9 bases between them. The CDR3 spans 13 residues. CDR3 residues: CASSETLGQPQHF. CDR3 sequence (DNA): TGTGCCAGCAGTGAAACGTTAGGGCAGCCCCAGCATTTT.

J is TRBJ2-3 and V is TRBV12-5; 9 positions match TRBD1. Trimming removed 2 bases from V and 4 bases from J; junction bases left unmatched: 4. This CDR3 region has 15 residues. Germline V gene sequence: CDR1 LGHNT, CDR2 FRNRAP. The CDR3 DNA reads TGTGCTAGTGGTTTGAGTGACAGGGGGGCAGATACGCAGTATTTT. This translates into CASGLSDRGADTQYF.

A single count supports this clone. In nucleotides, the CDR3 is TGCAGCGTTGGGAACAATGAGCAGTTCTTC. Its protein product is CSVGNNEQFF. The chain employs TRBV29-1 and TRBJ2-1; no reliable D call. Trimming removed 4 bases from V and 5 bases from J, with 3 bases in between. The CDR3 has 10 residues. Germline V gene lookup returns CDR1 SQVTM and CDR2 ANQGSEA.

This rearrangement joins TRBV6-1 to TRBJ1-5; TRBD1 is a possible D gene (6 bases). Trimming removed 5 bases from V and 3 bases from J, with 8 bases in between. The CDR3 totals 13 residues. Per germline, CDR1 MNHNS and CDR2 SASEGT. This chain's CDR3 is CASSTGFNQPQHF. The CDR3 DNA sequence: TGTGCCAGCAGTACAGGGTTCAATCAGCCCCAGCATTTT.

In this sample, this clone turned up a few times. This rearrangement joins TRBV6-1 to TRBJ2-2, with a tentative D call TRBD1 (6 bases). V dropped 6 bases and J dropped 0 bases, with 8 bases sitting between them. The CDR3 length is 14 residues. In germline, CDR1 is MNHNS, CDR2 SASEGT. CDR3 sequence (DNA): TGTGCCAGCAGCCGACAGGCGAACACCGGGGAGCTGTTTTTT. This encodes CASSRQANTGELFF.

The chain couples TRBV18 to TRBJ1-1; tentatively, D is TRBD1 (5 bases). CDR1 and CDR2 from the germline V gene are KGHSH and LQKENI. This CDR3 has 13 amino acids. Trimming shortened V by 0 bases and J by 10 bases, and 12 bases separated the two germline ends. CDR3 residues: CASSPPTGFRAFF. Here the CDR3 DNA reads TGTGCCAGCTCACCACCTACAGGCTTCCGAGCTTTCTTT.

The CDR3 here is CASSAMPTGQAFF. The CDR3 DNA is TGTGCCAGTAGTGCGATGCCGACAGGACAAGCTTTCTTT. This sequence joins TRBV19 and TRBJ1-1; D might be TRBD1 (6 bases). Looked up from germline, CDR1 is LNHDA and CDR2 is SQIVND (reference sequence). CDR3 length equals 13 residues. Trimming removed 5 bases at V and 9 bases at J, with 16 bases between. The variable domain in full, with the rest retrieved from reference TRBV19 and TRBJ1-1, is DGGITQSPKYLFRKEGQNVTLSCEQNLNHDAMYWYRQDPGQGLRLIYYSQIVNDFQKGDIAEGYSVSREKKESFPLTVTSAQKNPTAFYLCASSAMPTGQAFFGQGTRLTVV.

CDR3 bases: TGCGCCAGCAGCAACGACAGGGCGATATCCACAGATACGCAGTATTTT. It specifies CASSNDRAISTDTQYF. This chain joins TRBV5-1 and TRBJ2-3; 7 nucleotides agree with TRBD1. The J segment lost 2 bases and the V segment lost 4 bases, leaving 10 bases of the junction unmatched. The germline V gene has CDR1 SGHRS and CDR2 YFSETQ. This CDR3 has 16 residues.

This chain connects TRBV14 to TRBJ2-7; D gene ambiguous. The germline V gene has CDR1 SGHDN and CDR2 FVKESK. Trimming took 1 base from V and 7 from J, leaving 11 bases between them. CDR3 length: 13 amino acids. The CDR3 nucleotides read TGTGCCAGCAGCCAAGGTTTTCTCCTGGAGCAGTACTTC. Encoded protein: CASSQGFLLEQYF.